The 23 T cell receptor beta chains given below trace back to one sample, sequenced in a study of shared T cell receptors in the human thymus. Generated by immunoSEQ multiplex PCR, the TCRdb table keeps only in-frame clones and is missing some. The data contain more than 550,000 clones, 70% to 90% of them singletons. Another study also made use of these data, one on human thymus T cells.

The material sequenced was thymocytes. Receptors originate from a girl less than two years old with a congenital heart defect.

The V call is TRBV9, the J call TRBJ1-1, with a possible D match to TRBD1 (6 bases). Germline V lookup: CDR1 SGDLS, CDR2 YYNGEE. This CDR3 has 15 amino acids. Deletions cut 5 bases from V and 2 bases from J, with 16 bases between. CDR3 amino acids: CASSARTAPNTEAFF. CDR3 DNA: TGTGCCAGCAGTGCCCGGACAGCCCCTAACACTGAAGCTTTCTTT.

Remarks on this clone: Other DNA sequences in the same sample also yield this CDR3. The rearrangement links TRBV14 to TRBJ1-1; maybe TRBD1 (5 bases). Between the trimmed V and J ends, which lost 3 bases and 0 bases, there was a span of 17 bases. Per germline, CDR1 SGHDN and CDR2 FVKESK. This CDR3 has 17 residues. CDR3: CASSQELAGHMNTEAFF. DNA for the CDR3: TGTGCCAGCAGCCAGGAATTGGCAGGGCATATGAACACTGAAGCTTTCTTT.

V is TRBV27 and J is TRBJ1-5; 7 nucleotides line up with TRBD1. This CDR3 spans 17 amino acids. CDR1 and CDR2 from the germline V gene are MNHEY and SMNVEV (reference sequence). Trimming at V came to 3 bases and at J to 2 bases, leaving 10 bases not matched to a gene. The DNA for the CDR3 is TGTGCCAGCAGTTTTAACAGGGGCGAAGATGGCAATCAGCCCCAGCATTTT. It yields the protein CASSFNRGEDGNQPQHF.

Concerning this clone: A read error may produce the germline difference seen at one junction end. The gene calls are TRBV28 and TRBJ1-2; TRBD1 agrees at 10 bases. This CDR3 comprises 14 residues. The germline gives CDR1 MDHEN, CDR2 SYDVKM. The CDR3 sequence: CVSRWTGGLQGYTF. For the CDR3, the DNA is TGTGTCAGCAGGTGGACAGGGGGACTTCAGGGCTACACCTTC.

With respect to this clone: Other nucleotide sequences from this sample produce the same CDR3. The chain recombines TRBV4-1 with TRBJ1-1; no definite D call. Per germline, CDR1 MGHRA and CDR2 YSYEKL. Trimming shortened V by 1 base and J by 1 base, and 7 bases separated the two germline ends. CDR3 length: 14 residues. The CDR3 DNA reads TGCGCCAGCAGCCAAGCCCGGGGGAACACTGAAGCTTTCTTT. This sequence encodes CASSQARGNTEAFF.

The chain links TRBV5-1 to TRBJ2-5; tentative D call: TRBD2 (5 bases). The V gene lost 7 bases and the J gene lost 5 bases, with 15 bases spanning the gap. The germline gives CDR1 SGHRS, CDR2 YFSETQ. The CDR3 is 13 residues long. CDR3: CASGRGMDETQYF. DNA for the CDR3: TGCGCCAGCGGCCGAGGGATGGATGAGACCCAGTACTTC.

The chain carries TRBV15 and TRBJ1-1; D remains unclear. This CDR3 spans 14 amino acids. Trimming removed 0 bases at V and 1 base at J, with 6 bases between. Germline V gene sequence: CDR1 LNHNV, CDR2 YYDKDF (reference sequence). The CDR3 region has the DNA TGTGCCACCAGCAGAGAGTGGGCGAACACTGAAGCTTTCTTT. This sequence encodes CATSREWANTEAFF.

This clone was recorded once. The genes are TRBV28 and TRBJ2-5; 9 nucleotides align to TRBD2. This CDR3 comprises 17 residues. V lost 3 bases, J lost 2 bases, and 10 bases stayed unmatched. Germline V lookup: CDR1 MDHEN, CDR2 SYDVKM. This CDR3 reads CASSFQRLAESQETQYF. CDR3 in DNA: TGTGCCAGCAGTTTCCAGAGACTAGCGGAGAGTCAAGAGACCCAGTACTTC.

In DNA, the CDR3 is TGTGCCAGCAGCTACAACCGGGACAGGGTAATATCTGGGTGGTACGAGCAGTACTTC. Residues: CASSYNRDRVISGWYEQYF. The chain links TRBV27 to TRBJ2-7; 9 positions match TRBD1. V lost 6 bases, J lost 4 bases, and 22 bases stayed unmatched. Per the germline V gene, CDR1 is MNHEY and CDR2 is SMNVEV (reference sequence). This CDR3 is built from 19 residues.

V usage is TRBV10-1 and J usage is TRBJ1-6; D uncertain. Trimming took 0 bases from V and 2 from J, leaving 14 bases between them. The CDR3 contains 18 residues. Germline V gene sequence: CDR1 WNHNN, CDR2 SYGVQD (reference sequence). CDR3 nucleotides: TGCGCCAGCAGTGAGTCAGGAGGGCCCAGGACCTATAATTCACCCCTCCACTTT. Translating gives CASSESGGPRTYNSPLHF.

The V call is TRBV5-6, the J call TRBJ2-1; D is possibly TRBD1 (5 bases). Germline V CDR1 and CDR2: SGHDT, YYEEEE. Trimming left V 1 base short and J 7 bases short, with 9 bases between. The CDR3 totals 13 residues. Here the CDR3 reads CASSLQGVNEQFF. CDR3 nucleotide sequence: TGTGCCAGCAGCTTGCAAGGGGTAAATGAGCAGTTCTTC.

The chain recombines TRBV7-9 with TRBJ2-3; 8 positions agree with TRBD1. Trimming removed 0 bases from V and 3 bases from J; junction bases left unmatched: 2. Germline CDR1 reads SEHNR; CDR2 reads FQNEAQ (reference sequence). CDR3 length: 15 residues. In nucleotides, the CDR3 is TGTGCCAGCAGCTTAGCCGGACAGGGAACAGATACGCAGTATTTT. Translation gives CASSLAGQGTDTQYF.

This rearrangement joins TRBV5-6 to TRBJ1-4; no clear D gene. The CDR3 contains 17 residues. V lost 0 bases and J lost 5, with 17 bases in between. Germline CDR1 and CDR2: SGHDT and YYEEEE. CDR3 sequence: CASSLVGGGGPNEKLFF. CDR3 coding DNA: TGTGCCAGCAGCTTGGTGGGTGGTGGCGGCCCCAATGAAAAACTGTTTTTT.

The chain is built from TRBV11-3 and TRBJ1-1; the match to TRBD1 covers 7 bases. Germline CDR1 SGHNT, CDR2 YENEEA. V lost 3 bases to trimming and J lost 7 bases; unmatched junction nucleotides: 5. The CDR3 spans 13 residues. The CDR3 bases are TGTGCCAGCAGCTTCGGGTCAGGGGGTGAAGCTTTCTTT. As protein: CASSFGSGGEAFF.

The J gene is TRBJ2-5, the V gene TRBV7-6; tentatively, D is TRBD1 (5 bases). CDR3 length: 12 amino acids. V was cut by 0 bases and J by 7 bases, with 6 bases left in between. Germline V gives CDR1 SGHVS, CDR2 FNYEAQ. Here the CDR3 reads CASSLATGTQYF. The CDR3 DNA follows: TGTGCCAGCAGCTTAGCAACAGGGACCCAGTACTTC.

CDR3 in amino acids: CASSEMVAGGNNEQFF. The CDR3 coding sequence is TGCGCCAGCAGTGAGATGGTGGCGGGGGGCAACAATGAGCAGTTCTTC. This chain links TRBV10-1 with TRBJ2-1; TRBD2 matches 8 bases. J gave up 5 bases and V 2 bases, and 8 bases lay outside the gene matches. The CDR3 sequence is 16 residues long. Germline CDR1 is WNHNN and CDR2 is SYGVQD (reference sequence).

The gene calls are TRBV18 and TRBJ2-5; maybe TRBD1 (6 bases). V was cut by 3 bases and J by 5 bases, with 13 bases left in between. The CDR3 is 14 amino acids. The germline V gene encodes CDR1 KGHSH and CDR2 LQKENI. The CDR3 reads CASSPRGEWETQYF. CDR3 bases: TGTGCCAGCTCACCCAGGGGAGAGTGGGAGACCCAGTACTTC.

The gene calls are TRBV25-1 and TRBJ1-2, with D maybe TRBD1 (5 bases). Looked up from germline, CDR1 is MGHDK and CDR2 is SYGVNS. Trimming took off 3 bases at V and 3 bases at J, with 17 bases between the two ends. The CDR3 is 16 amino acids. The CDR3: CASSEGLGGDHYGYTF. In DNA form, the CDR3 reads TGTGCCAGCAGTGAGGGCCTGGGGGGGGATCACTATGGCTACACCTTC.

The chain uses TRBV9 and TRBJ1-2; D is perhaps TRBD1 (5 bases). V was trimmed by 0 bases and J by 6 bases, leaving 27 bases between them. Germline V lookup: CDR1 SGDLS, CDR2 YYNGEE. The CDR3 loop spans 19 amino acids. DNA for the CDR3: TGTGCCAGCAGCGTAGAATACATGGGGGGTAGGGTGCCGCTGAATGGCTACACCTTC. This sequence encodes CASSVEYMGGRVPLNGYTF.

The CDR3 sequence is CASQDTRYEQYF. CDR3 DNA sequence: TGTGCCAGCCAGGACACCCGCTACGAGCAGTACTTC. The V call is TRBV2, the J call TRBJ2-7, with D perhaps TRBD1 (5 bases). This CDR3 comprises 12 residues. V was cut by 8 bases and J by 3 bases, with 11 bases left in between. Germline loops: CDR1 SNHLY, CDR2 FYNNEI.

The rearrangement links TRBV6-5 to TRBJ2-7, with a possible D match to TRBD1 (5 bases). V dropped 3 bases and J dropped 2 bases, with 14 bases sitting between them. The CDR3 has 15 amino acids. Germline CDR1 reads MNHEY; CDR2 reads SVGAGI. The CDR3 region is CASSYGPGSTYEQYF. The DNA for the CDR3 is TGTGCCAGCAGTTATGGGCCAGGGTCAACCTACGAGCAGTACTTC.

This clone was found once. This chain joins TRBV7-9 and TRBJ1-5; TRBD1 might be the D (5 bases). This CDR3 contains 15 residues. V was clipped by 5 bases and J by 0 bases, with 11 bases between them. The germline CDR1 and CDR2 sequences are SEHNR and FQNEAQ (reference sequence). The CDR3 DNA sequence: TGTGCCAGCAGCATGGACGGGGGTAGCAATCAGCCCCAGCATTTT. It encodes CASSMDGGSNQPQHF.

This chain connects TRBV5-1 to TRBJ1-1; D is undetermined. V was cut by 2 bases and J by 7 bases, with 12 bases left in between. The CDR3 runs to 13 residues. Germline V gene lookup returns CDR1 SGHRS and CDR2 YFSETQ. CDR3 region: CASSFPSVSEAFF. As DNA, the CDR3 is TGCGCCAGCAGCTTTCCCTCGGTGAGTGAAGCTTTCTTT.